This TCR beta chain is drawn from a study of TIL therapy for anti-PD-1-resistant metastatic lung cancer. Study background: Most patients had lung adenocarcinoma; several tumors were EGFR-mutant, two ALK-rearranged; half smoked currently or formerly. Study conclusions and caveats: The baseline peripheral repertoire was partially replaced by infused TIL clonotypes that later decayed.

Regarding this clone: The target antigen is unknown.

The ends were cut back, 5 bases at V and 4 bases at J, with 5 bases in the middle. This CDR3 comprises 11 residues. Per the germline V gene, CDR1 is DFQATT and CDR2 is SNEGSKA (reference sequence). The immunoSEQ assay was v3. Libraries were sequenced to some 2 million read pairs (survey) or about 5-6.5 million (deep). TCRdb keeps only in-frame clones here, not all; method: immunoSEQ multiplex PCR. The repertoire includes 55,000 to 70,000 clones, around 86% of them detected once, and 2.5% to 3% sits in the top ten. The time point denotes: pre-treatment sample, taken before nivolumab and TIL therapy. The sequence was obtained from a person aged 25 to 85 with non-small cell lung cancer. The sequences come from blood, collected at baseline. The chain combines TRBV20-1 with TRBJ2-2; D not certain. The CDR3 bases are TGCAGTGCTCGCTTCACCGGGGAGCTGTTTTTT. Translated: CSARFTGELFF.